This T cell receptor beta chain was retrieved from a study of shared clonotypes between healthy human individuals. Overall study findings and caveats: Rarefaction showed that sequencing of sorted subsets was incomplete (despite large depth).

Deep-level running was used for the assay. TCRdb keeps only in-frame clones here, not all; method: immunoSEQ multiplex PCR. The repertoire holds about 2.1 million clones, with more than 85% as singletons. The naive CD8 population came from CD45RO-negative cells selected for CCR7, without terminally differentiated effector memory CD45RA+ cells. Points on this clone: What it recognizes is unknown.

Source material: naive CD8+ T cells from PBMCs. This TCR was sampled from a man between 18 and 29 years old in good health. Some clones in this sample may be carry-over from other donors' samples.

The CDR3 DNA is TGTGCCAGCAGCTTACCAGCGGGGGACTACGAGCAGTACTTC. This gives the protein CASSLPAGDYEQYF. The V call is TRBV7-2, the J call TRBJ2-7; 8 bases map to TRBD2. Germline CDR1 and CDR2: SGHTA and FQGNSA. The CDR3 runs 14 residues. V was pared by 2 bases and J by 3 bases, with 3 bases of the junction left unmatched. The full variable domain, its missing parts supplied by reference TRBV7-2 and TRBJ2-7, is GAGVSQSPSNKVTEKGKDVELRCDPISGHTALYWYRQSLGQGLEFLIYFQGNSAPDKSGLPSDRFSAERTGGSVSTLTIQRTQQEDSAVYLCASSLPAGDYEQYFGPGTRLTVT.